This record looks at one TCR beta chain sequence and its context. The data were taken from a study of T cell responses to AZD1222 COVID-19 vaccine. Libraries were prepared by immunoSEQ multiplex PCR; TCRdb keeps only in-frame clonotypes and omits some of them. The sample gives approximately 150,000 clones, roughly nine tenths of which show up once; 2.5% to 3.5% is in the top ten. The length of the CDR3 is 12 residues. Trimming took off 5 bases at V and 8 bases at J, with 12 bases between the two ends. In germline, CDR1 is SNHLY, CDR2 FYNNEI. Sequenced here: peripheral blood, sampled 28 days after the second AZD1222 dose. This clonotype was sampled from an adult who received the AZD1222 COVID-19 vaccine. The chain has TRBV2 and TRBJ1-2; maybe TRBD1 (5 bases). The CDR3 loop is CASSQGREGYTF. The CDR3, as DNA: TGTGCCAGCAGTCAGGGACGGGAAGGCTACACCTTC.